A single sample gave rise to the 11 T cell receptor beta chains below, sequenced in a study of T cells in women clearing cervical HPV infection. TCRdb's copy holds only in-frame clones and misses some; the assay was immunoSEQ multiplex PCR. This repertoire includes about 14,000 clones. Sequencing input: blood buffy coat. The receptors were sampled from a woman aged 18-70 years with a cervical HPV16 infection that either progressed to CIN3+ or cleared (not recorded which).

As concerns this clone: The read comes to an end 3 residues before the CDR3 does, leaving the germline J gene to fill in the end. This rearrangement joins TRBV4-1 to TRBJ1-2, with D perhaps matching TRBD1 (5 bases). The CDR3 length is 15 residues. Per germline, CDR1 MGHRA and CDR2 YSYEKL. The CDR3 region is CASSQARYRSYDYTF. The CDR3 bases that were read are TGCGCCAGCAGCCAAGCTCGCTACAGGTCCTACGAC.

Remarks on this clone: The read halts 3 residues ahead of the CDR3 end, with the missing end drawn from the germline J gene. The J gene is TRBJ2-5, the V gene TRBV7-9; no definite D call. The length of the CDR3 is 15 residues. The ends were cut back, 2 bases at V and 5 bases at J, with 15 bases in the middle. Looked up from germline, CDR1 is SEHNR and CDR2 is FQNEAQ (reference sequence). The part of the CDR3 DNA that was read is TGTGCCAGCAGCTTACCCAGGCGCTTAGGGGAGACC. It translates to CASSLPRRLGET. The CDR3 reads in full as CASSLPRRLGETQYF.

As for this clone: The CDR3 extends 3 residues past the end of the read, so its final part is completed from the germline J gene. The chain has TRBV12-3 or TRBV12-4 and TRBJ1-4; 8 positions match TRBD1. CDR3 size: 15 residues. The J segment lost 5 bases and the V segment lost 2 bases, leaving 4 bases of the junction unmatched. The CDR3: CASSLRTGPNEKLFF. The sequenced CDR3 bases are TGTGCCAGCAGTTTACGGACAGGGCCAAATGAAAAA.

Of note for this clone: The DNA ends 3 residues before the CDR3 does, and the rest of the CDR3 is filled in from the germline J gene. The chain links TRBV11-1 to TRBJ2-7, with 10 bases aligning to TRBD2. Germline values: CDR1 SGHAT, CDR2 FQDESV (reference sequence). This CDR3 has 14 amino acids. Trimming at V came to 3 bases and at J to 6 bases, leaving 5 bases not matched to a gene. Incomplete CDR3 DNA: TGTGCCAGCAGCTTCACTAGCGGGGTGGGCGAG. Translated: CASSFTSGVGE. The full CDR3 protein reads CASSFTSGVGEQYF. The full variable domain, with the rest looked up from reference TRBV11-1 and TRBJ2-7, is EAEVAQSPRYKITEKSQAVAFWCDPISGHATLYWYRQILGQGPELLVQFQDESVVDDSQLPKDRFSAERLKGVDSTLKIQPAELGDSAMYLCASSFTSGVGEQYFGPGTRLTVT.

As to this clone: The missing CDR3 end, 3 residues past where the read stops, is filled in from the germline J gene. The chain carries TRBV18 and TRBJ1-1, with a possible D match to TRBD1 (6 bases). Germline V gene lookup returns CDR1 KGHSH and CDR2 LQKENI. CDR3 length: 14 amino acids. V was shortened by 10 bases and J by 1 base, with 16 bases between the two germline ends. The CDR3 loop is CANARGGRNTEAFF. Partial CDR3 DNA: TGTGCCAACGCGAGGGGGGGAAGGAACACTGAA.

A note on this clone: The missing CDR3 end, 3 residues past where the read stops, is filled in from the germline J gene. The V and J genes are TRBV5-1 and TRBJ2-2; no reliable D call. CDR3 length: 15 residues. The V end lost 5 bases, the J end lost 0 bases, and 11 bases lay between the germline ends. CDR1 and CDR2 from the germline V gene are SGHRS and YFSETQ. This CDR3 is CASRGQVANTGELFF. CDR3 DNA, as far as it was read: TGCGCCAGCAGAGGGCAGGTCGCGAACACCGGGGAG.

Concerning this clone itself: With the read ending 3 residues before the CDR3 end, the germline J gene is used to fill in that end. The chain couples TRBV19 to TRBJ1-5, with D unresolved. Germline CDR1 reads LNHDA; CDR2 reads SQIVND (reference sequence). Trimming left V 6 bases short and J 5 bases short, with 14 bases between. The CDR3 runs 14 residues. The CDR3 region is CASREVRSDQPQHF. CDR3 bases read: TGTGCCAGTAGAGAGGTTCGGAGCGATCAGCCC.

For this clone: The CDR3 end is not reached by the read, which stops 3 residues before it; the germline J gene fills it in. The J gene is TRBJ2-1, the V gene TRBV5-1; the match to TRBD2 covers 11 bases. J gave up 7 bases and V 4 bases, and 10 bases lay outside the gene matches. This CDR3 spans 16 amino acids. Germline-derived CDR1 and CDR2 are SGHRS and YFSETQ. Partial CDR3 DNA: TGCGCCAGCAGCAGCAATCTAGCGGGGGGTCGGAATGAG. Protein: CASSSNLAGGRNE. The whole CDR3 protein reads CASSSNLAGGRNEQFF.

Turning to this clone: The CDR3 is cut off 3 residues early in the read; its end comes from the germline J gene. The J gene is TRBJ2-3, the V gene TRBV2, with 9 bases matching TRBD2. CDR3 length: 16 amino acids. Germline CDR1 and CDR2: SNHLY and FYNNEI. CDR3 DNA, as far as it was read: TGTGCCAGCAGTTTGGTGGCGGGGGGGCCTGGAGAGACG. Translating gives CASSLVAGGPGET. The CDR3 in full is CASSLVAGGPGETQYF.

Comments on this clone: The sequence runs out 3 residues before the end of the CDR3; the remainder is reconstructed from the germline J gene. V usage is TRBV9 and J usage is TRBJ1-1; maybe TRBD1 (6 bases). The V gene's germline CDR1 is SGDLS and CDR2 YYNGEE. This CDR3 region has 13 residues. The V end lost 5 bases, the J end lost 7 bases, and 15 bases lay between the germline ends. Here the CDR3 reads CASSTGPGVEAFF. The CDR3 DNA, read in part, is TGTGCCAGCAGTACCGGGCCAGGGGTTGAA.

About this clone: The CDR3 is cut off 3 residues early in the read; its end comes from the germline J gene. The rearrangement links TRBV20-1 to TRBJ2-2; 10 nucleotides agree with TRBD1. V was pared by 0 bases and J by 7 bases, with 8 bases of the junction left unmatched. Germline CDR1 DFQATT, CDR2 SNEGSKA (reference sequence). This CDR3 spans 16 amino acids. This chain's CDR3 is CSARDSRQGAGGELFF. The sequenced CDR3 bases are TGCAGTGCTAGAGATTCGAGACAGGGGGCAGGCGGGGAG.